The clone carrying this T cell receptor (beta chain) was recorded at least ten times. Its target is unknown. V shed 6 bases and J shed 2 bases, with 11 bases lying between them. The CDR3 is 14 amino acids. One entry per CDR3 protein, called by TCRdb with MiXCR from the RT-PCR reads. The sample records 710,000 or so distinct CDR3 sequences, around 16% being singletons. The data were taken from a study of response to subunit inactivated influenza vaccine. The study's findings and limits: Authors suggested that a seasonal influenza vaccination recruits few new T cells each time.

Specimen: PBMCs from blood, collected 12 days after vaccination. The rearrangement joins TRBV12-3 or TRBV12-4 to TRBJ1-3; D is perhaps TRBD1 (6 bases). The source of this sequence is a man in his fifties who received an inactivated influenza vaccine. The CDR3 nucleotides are TGTGCCAGCAGATCTACAGGGCCTGGAAACACCATATATTTT. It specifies CASRSTGPGNTIYF.